Shown below are 16 T cell receptor beta chains from a single sample sequenced in a study of control samples from healthy donors and cancer patients. TCRdb's table, derived via immunoSEQ multiplex PCR, lists solely in-frame clones and lacks some. The repertoire includes roughly 120,000 clones, 90% of them detected once, and 3.5% to 4.5% sits in the top ten. The specimen sequenced was blood. The receptors derive from a human donor in good health. The donor label of this sample is uncertain.

The chain is built from TRBV19 and TRBJ2-3, with 9 bases fitting TRBD1. The CDR3 sequence is 15 residues long. The germline gives CDR1 LNHDA, CDR2 SQIVND (reference sequence). With V trimmed by 5 bases and J by 3 bases, 6 bases remained unmatched. The CDR3 loop is CASSPRQGGTDTQYF. CDR3 sequence (DNA): TGTGCCAGTAGTCCGAGACAGGGGGGAACAGATACGCAGTATTTT.

This chain links TRBV5-1 with TRBJ1-1; TRBD1 is a possible D gene (6 bases). Trimming stripped 2 bases from V and 0 bases from J, with 11 bases between. CDR1 SGHRS and CDR2 YFSETQ come from the germline V gene. CDR3 length: 15 amino acids. CDR3 amino acids: CASSLGGRVNTEAFF. CDR3 sequence (DNA): TGCGCCAGCAGCTTAGGGGGGCGCGTGAACACTGAAGCTTTCTTT.

The V and J genes are TRBV2 and TRBJ1-2; TRBD1 matches at 7 bases. With 1 base clipped from V and 0 bases from J, the junction kept 5 bases outside the gene matches. CDR3 length: 16 amino acids. The V gene's germline CDR1 is SNHLY and CDR2 FYNNEI. The CDR3 protein is CASSEGGTASNYGYTF. DNA for the CDR3: TGTGCCAGCAGTGAAGGAGGGACAGCCTCTAACTATGGCTACACCTTC.

The chain joins TRBV7-9 to TRBJ2-7; 12 bases are shared with TRBD2. The CDR3 has 16 residues. Per germline, CDR1 SEHNR and CDR2 FQNEAQ (reference sequence). J was trimmed by 6 bases and V by 2 bases; bases with no gene match: 8. CDR3: CASSLPLAGGTPEQYF. The DNA for the CDR3 is TGTGCCAGCAGCTTACCTCTAGCGGGGGGGACGCCCGAGCAGTACTTC.

The rearrangement uses TRBV6-5 and TRBJ2-1; D not resolved. The CDR3 sequence is 11 residues long. Germline assignment: CDR1 MNHEY and CDR2 SVGAGI. The V end lost 10 bases, the J end lost 4 bases, and 8 bases lay between the germline ends. The CDR3 DNA reads as TGTGCCACCCTCATTTACAATGAGCAGTTCTTC. Protein sequence: CATLIYNEQFF.

This chain connects TRBV5-1 to TRBJ1-2, with D unresolved. CDR1 is SGHRS and CDR2 is YFSETQ in the germline V gene. The CDR3 spans 12 residues. Trimming took 0 bases from V and 5 from J, leaving 5 bases between them. CDR3 amino acids: CASSLDTYGYTF. CDR3 DNA: TGCGCCAGCAGCTTGGACACTTATGGCTACACCTTC.

This clone turned up a few times. The chain couples TRBV5-4 to TRBJ1-2; 8 bases align to TRBD1. The CDR3 spans 15 residues. Germline CDR1 is SGHNT and CDR2 is YYREEE (reference sequence). The J segment lost 3 bases and the V segment lost 5 bases, leaving 9 bases of the junction unmatched. The CDR3 DNA follows: TGTGCCAGCAGATACATGGGACAGGAGCACTATGGCTACACCTTC. It translates to CASRYMGQEHYGYTF.

This chain connects TRBV3-1 (or the pseudogene TRBV3-2) to TRBJ2-2; TRBD2 matches 12 bases. Germline CDR1 is LGHDT and CDR2 is YNNKEL (reference sequence). The CDR3 length is 17 residues. Trimming at V came to 5 bases and at J to 3 bases, leaving 7 bases not matched to a gene. The DNA of the CDR3 is TGTGCCAGCAGCTTCCTACTAGCGGGGGGAGACACCGGGGAGCTGTTTTTT. Translation gives CASSFLLAGGDTGELFF.

The chain employs TRBV18 and TRBJ2-7; tentative D call: TRBD2 (5 bases). Looked up from germline, CDR1 is KGHSH and CDR2 is LQKENI. V lost 1 base and J lost 0, with 13 bases in between. This CDR3 comprises 16 residues. CDR3 in amino acids: CASSPQGAAGSYEQYF. The CDR3 coding sequence is TGTGCCAGCTCACCACAGGGAGCCGCGGGCTCCTACGAGCAGTACTTC.

This clone has more than one count but fewer than ten. The chain couples TRBV6-4 to TRBJ1-1, with D unclear. Germline V lookup: CDR1 MRHNA, CDR2 SNTAGT. The CDR3 totals 14 residues. Trimming cost V 2 bases and J 7 bases, with 14 bases left between them. The CDR3 DNA sequence: TGTGCCAGCAGTGACGCGAGGGAGGGCAGTGAAGCTTTCTTT. Encoded protein: CASSDAREGSEAFF.

This clone was found once. The CDR3 nucleotides read TGTGCCAGCAGAGTATCCGGGACAGGGATCCTCAATCAGCCCCAGCATTTT. This codes for CASRVSGTGILNQPQHF. J is TRBJ1-5 and V is TRBV28, with 9 bases fitting TRBD1. V trimming: 6 bases; J trimming: 3 bases; junction bases outside the gene matches: 12. Germline V lookup: CDR1 MDHEN, CDR2 SYDVKM. The CDR3 is 17 amino acids.

The V gene is TRBV27, the J gene TRBJ1-3; TRBD1 might be the D (5 bases). V was trimmed by 5 bases and J by 0 bases, leaving 23 bases between them. Germline lookup yields CDR1 MNHEY and CDR2 SMNVEV (reference sequence). This CDR3 is 19 amino acids long. CDR3 coding DNA: TGTGCCAGCAGTCTCAGTGGGCCGACAGCCATGAGCTCTGGAAACACCATATATTTT. This sequence encodes CASSLSGPTAMSSGNTIYF.

This chain connects TRBV6-5 to TRBJ1-2, with 9 bases fitting TRBD1. The CDR3 consists of 14 residues. Germline CDR1 and CDR2: MNHEY and SVGAGI. V lost 10 bases and J lost 3; bases outside the gene matches: 9. In DNA, the CDR3 is TGTGCCACGGTCCCGGGACAGGGATACTATGGCTACACCTTC. Protein product: CATVPGQGYYGYTF.

In this sample, this clone turned up a few times. The chain uses TRBV29-1 and TRBJ2-7; D is undetermined. Germline V gene lookup returns CDR1 SQVTM and CDR2 ANQGSEA. This CDR3 is built from 13 residues. V dropped 1 base and J dropped 3 bases, with 10 bases sitting between them. The CDR3 protein is CSVEVSRGYEQYF. CDR3 coding DNA: TGCAGCGTTGAAGTCTCCCGAGGCTACGAGCAGTACTTC.

V and J are TRBV13 and TRBJ1-1; TRBD1 might be the D (6 bases). The CDR3 totals 15 residues. Germline V CDR1 and CDR2: PRHDT, FYEKMQ (reference sequence). Trimming shortened V by 5 bases and J by 5 bases, and 18 bases separated the two germline ends. CDR3 DNA sequence: TGTGCCAGCAGCCCAGGAGCGTGGGGGCAAACTGAAGCTTTCTTT. It codes for CASSPGAWGQTEAFF.

The chain couples TRBV11-2 to TRBJ1-2; maybe TRBD1 (5 bases). Between the trimmed V and J ends, which lost 4 bases and 3 bases, there was a span of 12 bases. Germline lookup yields CDR1 SGHAT and CDR2 FQNNGV. CDR3 length equals 14 residues. The CDR3 DNA is TGTGCCAGCAGCTACGAGGAGGGGTACTATGGCTACACCTTC. The encoded protein is CASSYEEGYYGYTF.